These 11 T cell receptor beta chains were all obtained from the same sample, sequenced in a study of blood T cell repertoires in COVID-19 (dated by TCRdb to 2018 to 2021). Receptor libraries were prepared by the immunoSEQ multiplex PCR assay. This is the immuneACCESS table as TCRdb keeps it, with only in-frame sequences that have V and J called. A part of the clones is gone; compared with another copy, unresolved V genes explain less than half, and the rest is unexplained. Counted in this sample were about 180,000 clones; 70% to 85% of them appeared once. Of the sample, approximately 16% falls within the top ten clones. The specimen was PBMCs or T cells enriched from blood (not recorded which). All receptors come from a man aged 50 to 59 who had recovered from COVID-19.

Worth noting for this clone: The same CDR3 can be traced to other DNA sequences in this sample. V usage is TRBV5-1 and J usage is TRBJ1-5; TRBD1 might be the D (5 bases). There are 15 residues in the CDR3. The germline gives CDR1 SGHRS, CDR2 YFSETQ. The V gene lost 0 bases and the J gene lost 0 bases, with 7 bases spanning the gap. CDR3 in amino acids: CASSLAGYSNQPQHF. The DNA for the CDR3 is TGCGCCAGCAGCTTGGCAGGGTATAGCAATCAGCCCCAGCATTTT.

The chain is built from TRBV3-1 (or the pseudogene TRBV3-2) and TRBJ1-2; tentative D call: TRBD1 (6 bases). This CDR3 spans 14 amino acids. The V and J ends lost 6 bases and 2 bases respectively, with 13 bases between them. CDR1 and CDR2 from the germline V gene are LGHDT and YNNKEL (reference sequence). The CDR3 loop is CASRGVGGNYGYTF. The CDR3 DNA follows: TGTGCCAGCAGGGGGGTTGGGGGCAACTATGGCTACACCTTC.

This chain joins TRBV25-1 and TRBJ1-1; 7 bases align to TRBD1. Germline V gene lookup returns CDR1 MGHDK and CDR2 SYGVNS. Unmatched junction bases numbered 9, after V lost 2 bases and J lost 6 bases. The CDR3 has 15 amino acids. The CDR3 DNA sequence: TGTGCCAGCAGTGAACCCGACAGGGTCGCGGCTGAAGCTTTCTTT. It codes for CASSEPDRVAAEAFF.

This clone was seen a single time. The rearrangement uses TRBV6-5 and TRBJ1-1; tentative D call: TRBD1 (5 bases). Germline CDR1 MNHEY, CDR2 SVGAGI. V was shortened by 4 bases and J by 5 bases, with 17 bases between the two germline ends. This CDR3 is built from 15 residues. In DNA, the CDR3 is TGTGCCAGCAGTTCCCCCTCCGGGACTCTAACTGAAGCTTTCTTT. This codes for CASSSPSGTLTEAFF.

This chain links TRBV28 with TRBJ2-4, with 9 bases fitting TRBD1. The ends lost 3 bases at V and 3 bases at J; junction bases unmatched: 3. Germline values: CDR1 MDHEN, CDR2 SYDVKM. The CDR3 runs to 15 residues. The CDR3 loop reads CASSLDRGGKNIQYF. The CDR3 DNA follows: TGTGCCAGCAGTTTGGACAGGGGAGGCAAAAACATTCAGTACTTC.

This rearrangement joins TRBV10-3 to TRBJ2-5; D uncertain. CDR1 and CDR2 (germline): ENHRY, SYGVKD. The CDR3 consists of 14 residues. Trimming pared 3 bases from V and 0 bases from J, leaving 8 bases between. The CDR3, as DNA: TGTGCCATCAGTGATGGTCAGTACCAAGAGACCCAGTACTTC. Its protein is CAISDGQYQETQYF.

This clone was detected once. The J gene is TRBJ2-7, the V gene TRBV29-1; D is perhaps TRBD2 (6 bases). The germline CDR1 and CDR2 sequences are SQVTM and ANQGSEA. The V and J ends lost 4 bases and 7 bases respectively, with 20 bases between them. The CDR3 is made up of 14 amino acids. CDR3 protein: CSVVVGGGLSEQYF. The CDR3 region has the DNA TGCAGCGTTGTTGTTGGGGGAGGTCTGTCGGAGCAGTACTTC.

The gene calls are TRBV10-1 and TRBJ2-2; D gene uncertain. The CDR3 length is 15 residues. V gave up 2 bases and J gave up 9 bases, with 16 bases separating them. Germline V gene lookup returns CDR1 WNHNN and CDR2 SYGVQD (reference sequence). The CDR3 loop is CASSEADDGPRELFF. CDR3 DNA: TGCGCCAGCAGTGAGGCCGACGATGGGCCCCGGGAGCTGTTTTTT.

Regarding this clone: Within the sample, other DNA sequences also encode this same CDR3. The chain employs TRBV2 and TRBJ1-2; maybe TRBD1 (5 bases). V was trimmed by 2 bases and J by 2 bases, leaving 9 bases between them. This CDR3 is 14 amino acids long. Germline V gene sequence: CDR1 SNHLY, CDR2 FYNNEI. The CDR3 sequence: CASSELSGNYGYTF. CDR3 DNA sequence: TGTGCCAGCAGTGAACTTTCAGGGAACTATGGCTACACCTTC.

The chain combines TRBV29-1 with TRBJ1-6; 7 bases match TRBD1. This CDR3 region has 14 residues. Germline CDR1 SQVTM, CDR2 ANQGSEA. The trim removed 5 bases at V and 6 bases at J, leaving 7 bases unmatched. The CDR3 loop is CSVRQGTSNSPLHF. CDR3 coding DNA: TGCAGCGTTAGACAGGGTACGAGTAATTCACCCCTCCACTTT. Looking up the rest from reference TRBV29-1 and TRBJ1-6 gives the full variable domain: SAVISQKPSRDICQRGTSLTIQCQVDSQVTMMFWYRQQPGQSLTLIATANQGSEATYESGFVIDKFPISRPNLTFSTLTVSNMSPEDSSIYLCSVRQGTSNSPLHFGNGTRLTVT.

This chain joins TRBV4-2 and TRBJ1-3; 7 positions agree with TRBD1. V lost 4 bases to trimming and J lost 0 bases; unmatched junction nucleotides: 9. The CDR3 is 17 amino acids. Germline CDR1 is LGHNA and CDR2 is YNFKEQ. The CDR3 protein is CASSLNHRDSSGNTIYF. As DNA, the CDR3 is TGTGCCAGCAGCCTTAACCACCGGGACAGCTCTGGAAACACCATATATTTT.